The present T cell receptor (beta chain) was sequenced within a study of blood T cells in healthy people across ages. General study results and limits: Per million T cells, the diversity of TCR beta decreased roughly linearly as age advanced.

The CDR3 contains 15 residues. After removal of 3 bases from V and 4 bases from J, the junction contained 4 bases not matched to a gene. CDR1 and CDR2 (germline): SGHNT, YENEEA. The use of a sample-barcoded 5' primer and a J-beta primer mix characterized a second PCR of roughly 6 to 12 cycles. TCRdb analysed the 5' RACE reads with MiXCR anew, one entry per CDR3 protein. The sample has around 2 million distinct CDR3 sequences, roughly two fifths seen once. This clonotype has more than one count but fewer than ten. Antigen unknown. The clonotype comes from a human donor in good health. This rearrangement joins TRBV11-3 to TRBJ1-1, with 11 bases that match TRBD1. Sequencing was performed on blood. CDR3 bases: TGTGCCAGCAGCTTTTCCGGGACAGGGGGCACTGAAGCTTTCTTT. This gives the protein CASSFSGTGGTEAFF.